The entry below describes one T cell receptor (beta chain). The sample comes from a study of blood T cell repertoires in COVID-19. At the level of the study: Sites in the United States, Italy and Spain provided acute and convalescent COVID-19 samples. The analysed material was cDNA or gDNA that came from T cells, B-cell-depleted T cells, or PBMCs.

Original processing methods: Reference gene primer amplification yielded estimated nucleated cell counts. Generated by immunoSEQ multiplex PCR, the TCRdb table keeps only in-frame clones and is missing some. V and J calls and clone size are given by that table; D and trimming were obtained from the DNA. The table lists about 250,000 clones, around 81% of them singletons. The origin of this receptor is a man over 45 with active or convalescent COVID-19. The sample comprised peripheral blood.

CDR3 sequence reads: CASSRTSGGPRYNEQFF. The CDR3 region has the DNA TGTGCCAGCAGCCGCACTAGCGGGGGACCACGCTACAATGAGCAGTTCTTC. The V gene is TRBV5-5, the J gene TRBJ2-1; 11 bases line up with TRBD2. CDR1 and CDR2 (germline): SGHKS, YYEKEE (reference sequence). The CDR3 is 17 residues long. With V trimmed by 4 bases and J by 3 bases, 9 bases remained unmatched.